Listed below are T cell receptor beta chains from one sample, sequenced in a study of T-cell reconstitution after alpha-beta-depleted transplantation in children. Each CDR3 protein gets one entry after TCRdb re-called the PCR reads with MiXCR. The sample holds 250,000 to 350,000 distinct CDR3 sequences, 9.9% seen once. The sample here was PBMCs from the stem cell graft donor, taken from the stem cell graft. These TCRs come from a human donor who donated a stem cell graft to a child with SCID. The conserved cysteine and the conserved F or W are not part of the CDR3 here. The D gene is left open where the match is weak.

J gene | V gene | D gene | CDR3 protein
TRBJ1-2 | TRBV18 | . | ASSPWGDYGYT
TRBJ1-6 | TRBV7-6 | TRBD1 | ASSLGGPGQATSPLH
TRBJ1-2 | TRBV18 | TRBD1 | ASSPTGTGGDYGYT
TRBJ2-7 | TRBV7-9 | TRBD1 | ASGSGTGAYEQY
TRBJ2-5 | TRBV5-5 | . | ASSLAGFLGETQY
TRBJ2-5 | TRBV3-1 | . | ASSQGSTQETQY
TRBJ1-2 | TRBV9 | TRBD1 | ASSSRQGNGYT
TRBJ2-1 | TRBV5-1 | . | ASSLEREQF
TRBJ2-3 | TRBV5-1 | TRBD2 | ASSLGTSGRRVLDTQY
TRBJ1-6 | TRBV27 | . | ASSLVTEHNSPLH
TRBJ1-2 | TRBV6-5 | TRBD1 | ASSYSVTGNGYT
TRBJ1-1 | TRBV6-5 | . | ASSYDSGLTEAF
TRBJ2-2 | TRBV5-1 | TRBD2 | ASSHGLAENTGELF
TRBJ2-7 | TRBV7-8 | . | ASSSWGAASYEQY
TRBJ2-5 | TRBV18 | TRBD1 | ASSPPTGTVQETQY
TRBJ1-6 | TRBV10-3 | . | AISDVGVGAYNSPLH
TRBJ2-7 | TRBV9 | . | ASSINHRVDQDEQY
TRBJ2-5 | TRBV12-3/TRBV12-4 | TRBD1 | ASSYTGVETQY
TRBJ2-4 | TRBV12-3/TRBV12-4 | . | AGNSAGGYRDIQY
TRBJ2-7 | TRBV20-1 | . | SATRGGVGPEQY
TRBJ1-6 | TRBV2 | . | ASSEESSYNSPLH
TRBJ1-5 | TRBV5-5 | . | ASSLRFSGDYSNQPQH
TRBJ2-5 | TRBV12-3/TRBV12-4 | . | ASSPGPKKETQY
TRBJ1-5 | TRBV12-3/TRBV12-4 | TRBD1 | ASSPRQGHGQPQH
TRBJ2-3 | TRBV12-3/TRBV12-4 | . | ASHTPWPSIPTDTQY
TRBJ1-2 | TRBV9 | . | ASGDGYT
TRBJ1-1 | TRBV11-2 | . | ASSFSARFQNTEAF
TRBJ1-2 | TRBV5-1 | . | ASSLSDANYGYT
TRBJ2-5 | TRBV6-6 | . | ASSITSRSDQY
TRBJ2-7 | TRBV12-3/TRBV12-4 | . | ASSLGGLNSYEQY
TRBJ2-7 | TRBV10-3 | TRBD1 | AIRRDRVQEQY